The 25 T cell receptor beta chains listed next were all sequenced from one sample in a study of OX40 agonist ivuxolimab in advanced cancers. Sequenced by immunoSEQ multiplex PCR; TCRdb stores in-frame clones only, minus some. The sample lists 81,000 or so clones, roughly nine tenths occurring once. The material was CD4+ or CD8+ T cells sorted from blood, obtained in a trial of the OX40 agonist ivuxolimab. These receptors came from an adult with an advanced solid tumor such as melanoma, head and neck, liver or kidney cancer.

The chain links TRBV20-1 to TRBJ2-7, with D tentatively TRBD1 or TRBD2 (5 bases each). Looked up from germline, CDR1 is DFQATT and CDR2 is SNEGSKA (reference sequence). Trimming cost V 0 bases and J 6 bases, with 6 bases left between them. The CDR3 runs to 11 residues. DNA for the CDR3: TGCAGTGCTAGAGAAGGGACCGAGCAGTACTTC. It encodes CSAREGTEQYF.

This chain links TRBV29-1 with TRBJ2-3; D perhaps matches TRBD2 (6 bases). V lost 0 bases, J lost 6 bases, and 22 bases lay in between. This CDR3 is 17 amino acids long. Per germline, CDR1 SQVTM and CDR2 ANQGSEA. CDR3 bases: TGCAGCGTTGAAGATCTCACAGGAGCGGGCGCTCGGGATACGCAGTATTTT. Protein sequence: CSVEDLTGAGARDTQYF.

The rearrangement joins TRBV7-6 to TRBJ2-1; 8 bases are a match to TRBD2. V was pared by 1 base and J by 4 bases, with 0 bases of the junction left unmatched. Germline V lookup: CDR1 SGHVS, CDR2 FNYEAQ. The CDR3 is 14 residues long. This chain's CDR3 is CASSLGGGYNEQFF. DNA of the CDR3: TGTGCCAGCAGCTTAGGCGGGGGGTACAATGAGCAGTTCTTC.

This clone is termed medium-sized (0.01 to 0.1%). The chain employs TRBV5-4 and TRBJ1-1; the D is unclear. There are 13 residues in the CDR3. Trimming removed 5 bases from V and 4 bases from J, with 12 bases in between. Per germline, CDR1 SGHNT and CDR2 YYREEE (reference sequence). For the CDR3, the DNA is TGTGCCAGCAGGCCCGCCTTGGGCACTGAAGCTTTCTTT. This sequence encodes CASRPALGTEAFF.

The chain links TRBV6-1 to TRBJ2-7; 12 nucleotides align to TRBD2. With 4 bases clipped from V and 3 bases from J, the junction kept 4 bases outside the gene matches. CDR3 length: 15 amino acids. CDR1 and CDR2 from the germline V gene are MNHNS and SASEGT. The CDR3 coding sequence is TGTGCCAGCAGTGGACCTAGCGGGAGGGACTACGAGCAGTACGTC. Its protein is CASSGPSGRDYEQYV.

J is TRBJ1-2 and V is TRBV20-1; D unresolved. This CDR3 comprises 10 residues. The germline CDR1 and CDR2 sequences are DFQATT and SNEGSKA (reference sequence). V lost 5 bases to trimming and J lost 5 bases, with 6 bases between them. Here the CDR3 reads CSAGEYGYTF. The DNA for the CDR3 is TGCAGTGCTGGGGAGTATGGCTACACCTTC.

The chain recombines TRBV27 with TRBJ2-1, with 13 bases lining up with TRBD2. Germline CDR1 is MNHEY and CDR2 is SMNVEV (reference sequence). This CDR3 contains 19 residues. The V gene end was trimmed by 2 bases and the J gene end by 3 bases; junction bases not matched to a gene: 10. CDR3 in DNA: TGTGCCAGCAGTTTAAGGCCGACTAGCGGGAGGTATAACTACAATGAGCAGTTCTTC. Amino acid sequence: CASSLRPTSGRYNYNEQFF.

The chain is built from TRBV13 and TRBJ2-1; D might be TRBD1 (5 bases). V lost 5 bases and J 3 bases, leaving 8 bases between the germline ends. The germline V gene encodes CDR1 PRHDT and CDR2 FYEKMQ (reference sequence). The CDR3 consists of 13 residues. The CDR3 bases are TGTGCCAGCAGCGACGACAGCTACAATGAGCAGTTCTTC. The encoded protein is CASSDDSYNEQFF.

The rearrangement links TRBV19 to TRBJ2-1; 9 nucleotides line up with TRBD2. CDR3 size: 14 residues. Germline V CDR1 and CDR2: LNHDA, SQIVND (reference sequence). J was trimmed by 5 bases and V by 5 bases; bases with no gene match: 4. The CDR3 bases are TGTGCCAGTAGTTTTCAGCGGGGGGACAATGAGCAGTTCTTC. This sequence encodes CASSFQRGDNEQFF.

The chain is built from TRBV28 and TRBJ1-1, with D uncertain. Per germline, CDR1 MDHEN and CDR2 SYDVKM. The CDR3 contains 14 residues. V was cut by 3 bases and J by 3 bases, with 11 bases left in between. In DNA form, the CDR3 reads TGTGCCAGCAGTTTTAAAGACCGGTACACTGAAGCTTTCTTT. This sequence encodes CASSFKDRYTEAFF.

This clone was counted a single time. The J gene is TRBJ2-3, the V gene TRBV10-3; TRBD1 matches at 8 bases. The germline V gene has CDR1 ENHRY and CDR2 SYGVKD. This CDR3 is 16 amino acids long. The J segment lost 3 bases and the V segment lost 3 bases, leaving 8 bases of the junction unmatched. CDR3 loop: CAISDPDREVTDTQYF. CDR3 sequence (DNA): TGTGCCATCAGTGACCCGGACAGGGAGGTTACAGATACGCAGTATTTT.

J is TRBJ1-5 and V is TRBV28, with D possibly TRBD1 on 6 matching bases. CDR1 is MDHEN and CDR2 is SYDVKM in the germline V gene. The CDR3 covers 16 residues. Trimming cost V 5 bases and J 0 bases, with 14 bases left between them. The CDR3 loop reads CASSTTGLYSNQPQHF. The DNA for the CDR3 is TGTGCCAGCAGTACCACAGGGCTTTATAGCAATCAGCCCCAGCATTTT.

The chain couples TRBV9 to TRBJ1-2; D not certain. The CDR3 spans 15 residues. Germline lookup yields CDR1 SGDLS and CDR2 YYNGEE. Trimming took 0 bases from V and 0 from J, leaving 9 bases between them. CDR3 residues: CASSVVADPNYGYTF. DNA for the CDR3: TGTGCCAGCAGCGTAGTGGCAGACCCTAACTATGGCTACACCTTC.

The chain combines TRBV7-6 with TRBJ2-5; no firm D call. V lost 7 bases and J 3 bases, leaving 18 bases between the germline ends. The length of the CDR3 is 15 residues. The germline V gene encodes CDR1 SGHVS and CDR2 FNYEAQ. CDR3 nucleotides: TGTGCCAGCACCAATTCCCCAAGGATTGAAGAGACCCAGTACTTC. Translation gives CASTNSPRIEETQYF.

This chain uses TRBV6-5 with TRBJ2-1; TRBD2 is a possible D gene (5 bases). Germline V gene lookup returns CDR1 MNHEY and CDR2 SVGAGI. The CDR3 spans 13 residues. Trimming cost V 6 bases and J 3 bases, with 9 bases left between them. DNA of the CDR3: TGTGCCAGCAGGGTCAGCGGCTACAATGAGCAGTTCTTC. It specifies CASRVSGYNEQFF.

The gene calls are TRBV15 and TRBJ1-1; D gene unclear. CDR3 size: 13 residues. The germline V gene encodes CDR1 LNHNV and CDR2 YYDKDF (reference sequence). Trimming took off 0 bases at V and 7 bases at J, with 9 bases between the two ends. The CDR3 DNA follows: TGTGCCACCAGCAGAGATCCGGTGGATGAAGCTTTCTTT. Its translation is CATSRDPVDEAFF.

The CDR3: CASMGGVGGIDTQYF. In DNA form, the CDR3 reads TGTGCCAGCATGGGAGGGGTGGGTGGTATAGATACGCAGTATTTT. The J gene is TRBJ2-3, the V gene TRBV27, with 7 positions matching TRBD2. In germline, CDR1 is MNHEY, CDR2 SMNVEV (reference sequence). This CDR3 is built from 15 residues. Trimming took 7 bases from V and 5 from J; bases not matched to a gene: 12.

This chain connects TRBV27 to TRBJ1-3; 7 nucleotides align to TRBD1. CDR3 size: 14 residues. Germline loops: CDR1 MNHEY, CDR2 SMNVEV (reference sequence). With 4 bases clipped from V and 2 bases from J, the junction kept 2 bases outside the gene matches. The CDR3 nucleotides are TGTGCCAGCAGTTCCACAGGGGCTGGAAACACCATATATTTT. Its protein is CASSSTGAGNTIYF.

V usage is TRBV6-5 and J usage is TRBJ1-3; the D gene is possibly TRBD1 (5 bases). The CDR3 has 14 residues. Germline CDR1 is MNHEY and CDR2 is SVGAGI. V lost 0 bases to trimming and J lost 9 bases, with 12 bases between them. The CDR3 bases are TGTGCCAGCAGTTACTCGGGGGTCGGCGGCACCATATATTTT. Translating it yields CASSYSGVGGTIYF.

The chain combines TRBV25-1 with TRBJ2-7; a weak D match, TRBD2 (6 bases). The germline V and J ends were trimmed by 10 bases and 5 bases, with 21 bases remaining between them. From germline, CDR1 is MGHDK and CDR2 SYGVNS. The CDR3 is made up of 14 amino acids. The CDR3 sequence is CATRRVGGRNEQYF. The CDR3 DNA reads as TGTGCCACCAGGCGGGTGGGGGGAAGGAACGAGCAGTACTTC.

The DNA of the CDR3 is TGCGCCAGCAGCCCCTGGTTAACCTACAATGAGCAGTTCTTC. Encoded protein: CASSPWLTYNEQFF. The rearrangement links TRBV4-1 to TRBJ2-1; the D is unclear. V was cut by 4 bases and J by 2 bases, with 9 bases left in between. The CDR3 length is 14 residues. Germline V gene data show CDR1 as MGHRA and CDR2 as YSYEKL.

The V and J genes are TRBV9 and TRBJ2-5; a possible D gene is TRBD2 (6 bases). V lost 4 bases and J lost 3, with 10 bases in between. CDR3 length equals 13 residues. CDR1 SGDLS and CDR2 YYNGEE come from the germline V gene. CDR3 region: CASSPPGEETQYF. DNA for the CDR3: TGTGCCAGCAGCCCCCCGGGAGAAGAGACCCAGTACTTC.

The chain recombines TRBV28 with TRBJ2-1, with D perhaps TRBD2 (5 bases). CDR1 and CDR2 (germline): MDHEN, SYDVKM. This CDR3 has 14 amino acids. V was clipped by 8 bases and J by 7 bases, with 18 bases between them. In DNA, the CDR3 is TGTGCCAGCCATAGGCTAGCCGTGGAGAATGAGCAGTTCTTC. It codes for CASHRLAVENEQFF.

This sequence joins TRBV6-6 and TRBJ1-1; unclear D gene. Per germline, CDR1 MNHNY and CDR2 SVGAGI (reference sequence). The CDR3 spans 11 residues. V was shortened by 0 bases and J by 6 bases, with 2 bases between the two germline ends. DNA of the CDR3: TGTGCCAGCAGTTACTCCCCTGAAGCTTTCTTT. Its protein product is CASSYSPEAFF.

This chain joins TRBV28 and TRBJ2-1; no clear D gene. The germline V gene encodes CDR1 MDHEN and CDR2 SYDVKM. Trimming removed 3 bases at V and 9 bases at J, with 12 bases between. The CDR3 length is 13 residues. The CDR3 sequence: CASSFCPACEQFF. CDR3 DNA sequence: TGTGCCAGCAGTTTTTGCCCCGCGTGTGAGCAGTTCTTC.